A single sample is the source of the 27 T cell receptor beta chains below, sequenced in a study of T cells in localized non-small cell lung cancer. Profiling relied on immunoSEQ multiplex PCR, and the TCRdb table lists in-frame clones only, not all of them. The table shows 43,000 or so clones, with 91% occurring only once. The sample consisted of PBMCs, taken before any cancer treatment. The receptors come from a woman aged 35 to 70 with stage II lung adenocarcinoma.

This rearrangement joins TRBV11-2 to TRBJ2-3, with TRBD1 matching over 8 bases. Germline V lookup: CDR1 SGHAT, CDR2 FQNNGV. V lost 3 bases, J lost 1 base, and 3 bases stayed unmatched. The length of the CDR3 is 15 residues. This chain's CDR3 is CASSFRGQGTDTQYF. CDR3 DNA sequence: TGTGCCAGCAGCTTCAGGGGGCAAGGCACAGATACGCAGTATTTT.

CDR3 protein: CASSFRDGQGGQYF. In DNA, the CDR3 is TGTGCCAGCAGCTTTCGGGACGGCCAAGGTGGGCAGTACTTC. The gene calls are TRBV5-6 and TRBJ2-7; D is perhaps TRBD1 or TRBD2 (5 bases each). Germline CDR1 is SGHDT and CDR2 is YYEEEE. V lost 2 bases to trimming and J lost 9 bases, with 18 bases between them. CDR3 length: 14 amino acids.

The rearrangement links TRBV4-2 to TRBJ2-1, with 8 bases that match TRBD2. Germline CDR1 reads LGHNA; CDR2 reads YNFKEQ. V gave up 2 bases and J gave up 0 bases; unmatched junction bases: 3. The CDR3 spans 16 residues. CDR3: CASSQKSGSSYNEQFF. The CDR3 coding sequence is TGTGCCAGCAGCCAAAAGAGCGGGAGCTCCTACAATGAGCAGTTCTTC.

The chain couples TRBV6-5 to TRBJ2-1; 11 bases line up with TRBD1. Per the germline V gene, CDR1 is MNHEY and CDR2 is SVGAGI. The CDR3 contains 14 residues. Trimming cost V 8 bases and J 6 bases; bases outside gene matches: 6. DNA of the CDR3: TGTGCCAGCGGCCCCGGGACAGGGGGCAATGAGCAGTTCTTC. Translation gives CASGPGTGGNEQFF.

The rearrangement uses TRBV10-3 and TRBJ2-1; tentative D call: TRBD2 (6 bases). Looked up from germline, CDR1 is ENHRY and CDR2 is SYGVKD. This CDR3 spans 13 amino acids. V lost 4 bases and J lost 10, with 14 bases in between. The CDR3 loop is CAISATGVGEQFF. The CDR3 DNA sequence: TGTGCCATCAGTGCCACGGGGGTGGGGGAGCAGTTCTTC.

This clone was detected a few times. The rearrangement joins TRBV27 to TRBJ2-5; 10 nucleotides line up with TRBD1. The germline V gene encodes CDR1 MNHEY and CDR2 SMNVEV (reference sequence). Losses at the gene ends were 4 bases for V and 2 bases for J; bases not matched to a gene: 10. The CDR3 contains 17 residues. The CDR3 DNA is TGTGCCAGCAGTTGGGAGACAGGGGGCGGGGGACAAGAGACCCAGTACTTC. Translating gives CASSWETGGGGQETQYF.

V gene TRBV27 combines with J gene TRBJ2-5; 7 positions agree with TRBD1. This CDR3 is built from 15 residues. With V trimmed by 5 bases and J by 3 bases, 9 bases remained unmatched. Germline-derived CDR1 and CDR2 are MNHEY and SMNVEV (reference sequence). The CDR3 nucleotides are TGTGCCAGCAGTGCACCCGGGACAGCAAAAGAGACCCAGTACTTC. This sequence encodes CASSAPGTAKETQYF.

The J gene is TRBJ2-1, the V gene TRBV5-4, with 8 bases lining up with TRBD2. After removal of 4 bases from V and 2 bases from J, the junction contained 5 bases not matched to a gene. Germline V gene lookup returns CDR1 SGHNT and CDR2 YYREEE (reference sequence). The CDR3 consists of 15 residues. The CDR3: CASSLSGGAYNEQFF. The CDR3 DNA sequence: TGTGCCAGCAGCCTGAGCGGGGGAGCCTACAATGAGCAGTTCTTC.

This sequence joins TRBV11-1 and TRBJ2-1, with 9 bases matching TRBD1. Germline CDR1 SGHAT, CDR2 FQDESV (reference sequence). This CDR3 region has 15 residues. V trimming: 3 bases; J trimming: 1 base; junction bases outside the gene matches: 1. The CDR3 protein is CASSLGTGSYNEQFF. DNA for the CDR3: TGTGCCAGCAGCTTGGGGACAGGGTCCTACAATGAGCAGTTCTTC. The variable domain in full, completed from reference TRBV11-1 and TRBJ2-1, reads EAEVAQSPRYKITEKSQAVAFWCDPISGHATLYWYRQILGQGPELLVQFQDESVVDDSQLPKDRFSAERLKGVDSTLKIQPAELGDSAMYLCASSLGTGSYNEQFFGPGTRLTVL.

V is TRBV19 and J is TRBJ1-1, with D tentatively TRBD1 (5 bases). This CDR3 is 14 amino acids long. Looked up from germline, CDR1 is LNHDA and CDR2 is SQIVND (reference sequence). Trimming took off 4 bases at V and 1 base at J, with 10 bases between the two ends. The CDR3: CASSTRRENTEAFF. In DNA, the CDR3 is TGTGCCAGTAGTACCCGCAGGGAGAACACTGAAGCTTTCTTT. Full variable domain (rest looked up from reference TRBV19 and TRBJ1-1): DGGITQSPKYLFRKEGQNVTLSCEQNLNHDAMYWYRQDPGQGLRLIYYSQIVNDFQKGDIAEGYSVSREKKESFPLTVTSAQKNPTAFYLCASSTRRENTEAFFGQGTRLTVV.

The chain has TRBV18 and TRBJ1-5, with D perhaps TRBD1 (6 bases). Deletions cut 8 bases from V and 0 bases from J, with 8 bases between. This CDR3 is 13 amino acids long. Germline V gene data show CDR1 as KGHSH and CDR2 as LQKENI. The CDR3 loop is CASNRDSNQPQHF. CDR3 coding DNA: TGTGCCAGCAACAGGGATAGCAATCAGCCCCAGCATTTT. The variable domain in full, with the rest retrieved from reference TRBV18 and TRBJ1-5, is NAGVMQNPRHLVRRRGQEARLRCSPMKGHSHVYWYRQLPEEGLKFMVYLQKENIIDESGMPKERFSAEFPKEGPSILRIQQVVRGDSAAYFCASNRDSNQPQHFGDGTRLSIL.

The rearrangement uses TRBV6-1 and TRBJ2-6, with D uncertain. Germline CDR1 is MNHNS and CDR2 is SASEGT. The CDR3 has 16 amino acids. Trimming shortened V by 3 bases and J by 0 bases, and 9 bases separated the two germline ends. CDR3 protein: CASSDPDPSGANVLTF. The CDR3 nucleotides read TGTGCCAGCAGTGACCCGGATCCCTCTGGGGCCAACGTCCTGACTTTC.

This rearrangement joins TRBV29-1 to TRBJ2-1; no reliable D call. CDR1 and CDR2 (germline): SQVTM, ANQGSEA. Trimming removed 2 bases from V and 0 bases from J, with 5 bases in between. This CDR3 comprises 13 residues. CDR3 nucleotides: TGCAGCGTTGAAAGAAACTCCTACAATGAGCAGTTCTTC. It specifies CSVERNSYNEQFF.

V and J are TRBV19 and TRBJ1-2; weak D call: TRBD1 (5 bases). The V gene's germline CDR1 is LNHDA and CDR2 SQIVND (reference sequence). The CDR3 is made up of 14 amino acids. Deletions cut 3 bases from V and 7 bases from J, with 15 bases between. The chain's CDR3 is CASSMGGPSSGYTF. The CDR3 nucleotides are TGTGCCAGTAGTATGGGGGGACCAAGCTCTGGCTACACCTTC.

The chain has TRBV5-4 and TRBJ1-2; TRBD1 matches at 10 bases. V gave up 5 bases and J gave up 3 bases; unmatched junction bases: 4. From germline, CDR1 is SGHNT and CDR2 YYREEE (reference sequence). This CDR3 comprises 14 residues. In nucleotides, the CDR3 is TGTGCCAGCAGACTCGACAGGGGGCACTATGGCTACACCTTC. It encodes CASRLDRGHYGYTF. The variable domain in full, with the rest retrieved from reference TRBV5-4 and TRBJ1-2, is ETGVTQSPTHLIKTRGQQVTLRCSSQSGHNTVSWYQQALGQGPQFIFQYYREEENGRGNFPPRFSGLQFPNYSSELNVNALELDDSALYLCASRLDRGHYGYTFGSGTRLTVV.

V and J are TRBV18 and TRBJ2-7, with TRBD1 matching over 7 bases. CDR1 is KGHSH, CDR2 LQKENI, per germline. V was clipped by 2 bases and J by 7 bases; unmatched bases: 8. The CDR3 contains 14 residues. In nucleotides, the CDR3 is TGTGCCAGCTCACCAGGACGACAGGGTTGGGAGCAGTACTTC. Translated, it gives CASSPGRQGWEQYF.

The CDR3 loop reads CASRTRALTDTQYF. DNA for the CDR3: TGCGCCAGCAGGACCCGGGCCCTGACAGATACGCAGTATTTT. The V and J genes are TRBV4-1 and TRBJ2-3; D unclear. Per the germline V gene, CDR1 is MGHRA and CDR2 is YSYEKL. CDR3 length: 14 residues. With 6 bases removed from V and 3 bases from J, the gap between germline ends came to 13 bases.

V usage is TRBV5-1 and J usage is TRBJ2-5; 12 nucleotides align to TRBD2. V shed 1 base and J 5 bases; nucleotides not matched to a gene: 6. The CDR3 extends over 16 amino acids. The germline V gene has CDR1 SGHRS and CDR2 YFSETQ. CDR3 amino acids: CASSLTGLAGRETQYF. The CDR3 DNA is TGCGCCAGCAGCTTGACCGGACTAGCGGGAAGGGAGACCCAGTACTTC.

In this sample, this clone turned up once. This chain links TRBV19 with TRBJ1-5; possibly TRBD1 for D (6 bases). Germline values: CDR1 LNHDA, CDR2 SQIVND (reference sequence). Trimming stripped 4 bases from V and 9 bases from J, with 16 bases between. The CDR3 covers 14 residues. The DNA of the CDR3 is TGTGCCAGTAGTACGAGAGACAGGCAGGGGCCCCAGCATTTT. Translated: CASSTRDRQGPQHF.

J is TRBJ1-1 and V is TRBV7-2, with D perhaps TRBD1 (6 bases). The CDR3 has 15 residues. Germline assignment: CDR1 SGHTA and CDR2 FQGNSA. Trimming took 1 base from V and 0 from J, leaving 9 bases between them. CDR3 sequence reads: CASSLGGAMNTEAFF. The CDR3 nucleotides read TGTGCCAGCAGCTTAGGGGGGGCGATGAACACTGAAGCTTTCTTT.

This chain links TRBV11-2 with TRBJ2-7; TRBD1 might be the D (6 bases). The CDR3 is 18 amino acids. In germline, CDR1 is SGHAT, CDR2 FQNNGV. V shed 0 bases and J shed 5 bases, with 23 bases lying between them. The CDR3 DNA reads TGTGCCAGCAGCTTAGAAGGGAAACAGGGCCCCCCTCGGGACGAGCAGTACTTC. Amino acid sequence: CASSLEGKQGPPRDEQYF.

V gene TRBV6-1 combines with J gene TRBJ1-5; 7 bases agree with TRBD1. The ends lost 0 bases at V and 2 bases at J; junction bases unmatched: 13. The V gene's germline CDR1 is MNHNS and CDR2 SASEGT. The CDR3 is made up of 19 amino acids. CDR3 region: CASSEARTGLSSGNQPQHF. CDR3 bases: TGTGCCAGCAGTGAAGCTAGGACAGGTTTGAGTAGTGGCAATCAGCCCCAGCATTTT.

The DNA for the CDR3 is TGTGCCAGCAGTTTAGGGAACAATGAGCAGTTCTTC. As protein: CASSLGNNEQFF. The chain has TRBV27 and TRBJ2-1; D is ambiguous. The CDR3 has 12 amino acids. Germline CDR1 is MNHEY and CDR2 is SMNVEV (reference sequence). V lost 2 bases, J lost 5 bases, and 4 bases lay in between.

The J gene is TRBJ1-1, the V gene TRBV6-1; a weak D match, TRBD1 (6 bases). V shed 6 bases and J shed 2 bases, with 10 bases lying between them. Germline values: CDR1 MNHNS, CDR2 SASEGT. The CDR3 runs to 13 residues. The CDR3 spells CASRGGINTEAFF. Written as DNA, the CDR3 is TGTGCCAGCAGAGGGGGGATAAACACTGAAGCTTTCTTT.

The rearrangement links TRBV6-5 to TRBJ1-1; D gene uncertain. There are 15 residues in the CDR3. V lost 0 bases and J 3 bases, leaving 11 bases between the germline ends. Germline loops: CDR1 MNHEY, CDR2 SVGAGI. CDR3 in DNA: TGTGCCAGCAGTTACTCAATAAGGGTAGACACTGAAGCTTTCTTT. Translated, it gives CASSYSIRVDTEAFF.

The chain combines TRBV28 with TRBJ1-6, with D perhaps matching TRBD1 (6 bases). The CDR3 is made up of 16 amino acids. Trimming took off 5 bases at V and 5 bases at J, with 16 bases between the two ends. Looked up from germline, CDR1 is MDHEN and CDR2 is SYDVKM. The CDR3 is CASSPAGGQNNSPLHF. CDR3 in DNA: TGTGCCAGCAGTCCCGCGGGGGGGCAGAATAATTCACCCCTCCACTTT.

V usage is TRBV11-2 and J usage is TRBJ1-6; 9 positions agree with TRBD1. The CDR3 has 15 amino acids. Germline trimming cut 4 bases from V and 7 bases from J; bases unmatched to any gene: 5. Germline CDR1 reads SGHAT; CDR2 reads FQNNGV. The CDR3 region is CASSSTTGGNSPLHF. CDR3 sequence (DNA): TGTGCCAGCAGCTCTACGACAGGGGGGAATTCACCCCTCCACTTT.